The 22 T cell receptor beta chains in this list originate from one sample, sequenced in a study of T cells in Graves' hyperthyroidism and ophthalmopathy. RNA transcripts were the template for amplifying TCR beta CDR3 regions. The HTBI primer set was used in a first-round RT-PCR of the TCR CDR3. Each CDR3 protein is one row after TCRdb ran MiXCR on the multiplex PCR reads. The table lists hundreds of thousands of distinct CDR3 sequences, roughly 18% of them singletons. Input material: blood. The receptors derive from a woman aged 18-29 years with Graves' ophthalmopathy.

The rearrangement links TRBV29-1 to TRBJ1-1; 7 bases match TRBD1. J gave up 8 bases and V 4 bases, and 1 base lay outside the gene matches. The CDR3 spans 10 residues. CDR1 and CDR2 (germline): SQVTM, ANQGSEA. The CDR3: CSVVGGEAFF. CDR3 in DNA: TGCAGCGTTGTAGGGGGCGAAGCTTTCTTT.

CDR3 coding DNA: TGCGCCAGCAGCCAGACAGGGCCCCCAACTAATGAAAAACTGTTTTTT. As protein: CASSQTGPPTNEKLFF. The rearrangement joins TRBV4-3 to TRBJ1-4, with 7 positions matching TRBD1. Germline CDR1 is LGHNA and CDR2 is YSLEER. The V and J ends lost 3 bases and 0 bases, in that order; junction bases with no gene match: 4. CDR3 length: 16 amino acids.

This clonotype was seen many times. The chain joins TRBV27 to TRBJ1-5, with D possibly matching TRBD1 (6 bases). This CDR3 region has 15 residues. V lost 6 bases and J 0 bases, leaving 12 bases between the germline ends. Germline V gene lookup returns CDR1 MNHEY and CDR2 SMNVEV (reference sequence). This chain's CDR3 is CASSGQPYSNQPQHF. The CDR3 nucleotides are TGTGCCAGCAGCGGACAGCCGTATAGCAATCAGCCCCAGCATTTT.

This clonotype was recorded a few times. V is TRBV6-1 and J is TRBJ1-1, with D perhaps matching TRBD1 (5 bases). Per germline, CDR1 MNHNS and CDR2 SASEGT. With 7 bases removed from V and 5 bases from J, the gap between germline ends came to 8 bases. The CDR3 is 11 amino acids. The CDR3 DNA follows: TGTGCCAGCAACCAGGGTACTGAAGCTTTCTTT. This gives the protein CASNQGTEAFF.

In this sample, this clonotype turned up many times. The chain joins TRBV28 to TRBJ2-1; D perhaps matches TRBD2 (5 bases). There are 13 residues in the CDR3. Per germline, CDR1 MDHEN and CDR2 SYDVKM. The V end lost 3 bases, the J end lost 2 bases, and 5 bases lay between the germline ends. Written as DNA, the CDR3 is TGTGCCAGCAGTTTCGGGACCTACAATGAGCAGTTCTTC. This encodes CASSFGTYNEQFF.

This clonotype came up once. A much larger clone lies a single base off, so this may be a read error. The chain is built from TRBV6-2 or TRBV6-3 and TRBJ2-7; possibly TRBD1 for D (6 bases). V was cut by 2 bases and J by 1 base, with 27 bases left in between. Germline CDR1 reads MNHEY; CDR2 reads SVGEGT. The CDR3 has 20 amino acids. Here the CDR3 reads CASSYTPSWDTDTISYEQYF. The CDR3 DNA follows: TGTGCCAGCAGTTACACCCCTTCGTGGGACACCGATACCATATCCTACGAGCAGTACTTC.

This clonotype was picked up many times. The CDR3 reads CASSPPLGSYEQYF. CDR3 nucleotides: TGTGCCAGCTCACCCCCCCTAGGATCCTACGAGCAGTACTTC. The chain is built from TRBV18 and TRBJ2-7, with unresolved D. CDR3 length: 14 residues. V was cut by 3 bases and J by 1 base, with 10 bases left in between. Germline-derived CDR1 and CDR2 are KGHSH and LQKENI.

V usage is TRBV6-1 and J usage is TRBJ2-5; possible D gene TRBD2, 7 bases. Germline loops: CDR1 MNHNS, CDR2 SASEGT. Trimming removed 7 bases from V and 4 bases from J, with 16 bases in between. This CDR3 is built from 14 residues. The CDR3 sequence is CASTQGGGRETQYF. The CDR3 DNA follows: TGTGCCAGCACTCAAGGGGGGGGTCGAGAGACCCAGTACTTC.

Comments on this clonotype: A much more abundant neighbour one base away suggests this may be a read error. In DNA form, the CDR3 reads TGTGCCAGCAGCTTAGGGGACAGGCGGATTGAGTTTGAAAAACTGTTTTTT. Translating gives CASSLGDRRIEFEKLFF. The V gene is TRBV7-2, the J gene TRBJ1-4, with TRBD1 matching 8 bases. The CDR3 runs to 17 residues. Germline CDR1 SGHTA, CDR2 FQGNSA. V was clipped by 1 base and J by 7 bases; unmatched bases: 11.

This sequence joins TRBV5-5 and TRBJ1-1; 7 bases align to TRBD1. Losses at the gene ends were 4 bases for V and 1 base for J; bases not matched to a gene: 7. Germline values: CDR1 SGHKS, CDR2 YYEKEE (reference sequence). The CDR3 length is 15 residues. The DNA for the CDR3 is TGTGCCAGCAGCCTCCAGGGGGGGCGGAACACTGAAGCTTTCTTT. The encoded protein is CASSLQGGRNTEAFF.

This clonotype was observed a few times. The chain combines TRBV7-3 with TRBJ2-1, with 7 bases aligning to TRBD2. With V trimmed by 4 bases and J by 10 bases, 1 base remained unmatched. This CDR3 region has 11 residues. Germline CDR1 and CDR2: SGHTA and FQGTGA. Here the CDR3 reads CASSSSGEQFF. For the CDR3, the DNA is TGTGCCAGCAGCTCTAGCGGCGAGCAGTTCTTC.

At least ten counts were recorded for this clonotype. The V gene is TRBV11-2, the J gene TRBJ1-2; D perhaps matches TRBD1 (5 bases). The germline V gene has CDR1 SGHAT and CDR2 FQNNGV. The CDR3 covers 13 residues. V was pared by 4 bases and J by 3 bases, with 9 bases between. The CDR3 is CASSWGVDYGYTF. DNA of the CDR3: TGTGCCAGCAGCTGGGGGGTAGACTATGGCTACACCTTC. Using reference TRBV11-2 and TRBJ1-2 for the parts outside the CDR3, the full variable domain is EAGVAQSPRYKIIEKRQSVAFWCNPISGHATLYWYQQILGQGPKLLIQFQNNGVVDDSQLPKDRFSAERLKGVDSTLKIQPAKLEDSAVYLCASSWGVDYGYTFGSGTRLTVV.

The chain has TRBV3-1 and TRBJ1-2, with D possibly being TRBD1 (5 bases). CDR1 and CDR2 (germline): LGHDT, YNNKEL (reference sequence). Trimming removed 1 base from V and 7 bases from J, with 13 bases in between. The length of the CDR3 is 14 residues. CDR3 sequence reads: CASSQGGGASGYTF. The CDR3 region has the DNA TGTGCCAGCAGCCAAGGGGGGGGTGCGTCTGGCTACACCTTC.

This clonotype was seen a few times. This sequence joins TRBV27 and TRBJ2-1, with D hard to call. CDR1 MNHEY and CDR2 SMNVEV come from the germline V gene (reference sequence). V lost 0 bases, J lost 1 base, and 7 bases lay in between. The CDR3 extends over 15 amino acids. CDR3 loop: CASSLSLISYNEQFF. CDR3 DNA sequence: TGTGCCAGCAGTTTATCGCTCATTTCCTACAATGAGCAGTTCTTC.

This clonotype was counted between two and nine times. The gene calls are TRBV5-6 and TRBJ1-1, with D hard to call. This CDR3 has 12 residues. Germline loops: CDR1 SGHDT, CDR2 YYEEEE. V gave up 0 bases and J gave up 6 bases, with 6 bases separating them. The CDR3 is CASSLEQAEAFF. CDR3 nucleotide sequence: TGTGCCAGCAGCTTGGAGCAAGCTGAAGCTTTCTTT.

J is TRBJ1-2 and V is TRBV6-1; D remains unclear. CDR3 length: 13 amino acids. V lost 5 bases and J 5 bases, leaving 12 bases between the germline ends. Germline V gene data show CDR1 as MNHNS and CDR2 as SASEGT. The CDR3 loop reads CASSSASLYGYTF. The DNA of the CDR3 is TGTGCCAGCAGTTCAGCCTCCCTATATGGCTACACCTTC.

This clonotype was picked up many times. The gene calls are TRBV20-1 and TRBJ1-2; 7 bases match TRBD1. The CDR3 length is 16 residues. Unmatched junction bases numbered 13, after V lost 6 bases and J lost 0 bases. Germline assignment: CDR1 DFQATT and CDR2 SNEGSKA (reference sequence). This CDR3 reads CSAVPGQRISNYGYTF. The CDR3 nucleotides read TGCAGTGCGGTTCCGGGACAGCGAATTTCTAACTATGGCTACACCTTC.

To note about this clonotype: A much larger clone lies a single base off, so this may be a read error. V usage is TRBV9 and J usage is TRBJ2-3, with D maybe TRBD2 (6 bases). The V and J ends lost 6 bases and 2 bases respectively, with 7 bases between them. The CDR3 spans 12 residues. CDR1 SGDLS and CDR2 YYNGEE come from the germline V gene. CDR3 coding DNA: TGTGCCAGCATGGGACTCACAGATACGCAGTATTTT. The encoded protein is CASMGLTDTQYF.

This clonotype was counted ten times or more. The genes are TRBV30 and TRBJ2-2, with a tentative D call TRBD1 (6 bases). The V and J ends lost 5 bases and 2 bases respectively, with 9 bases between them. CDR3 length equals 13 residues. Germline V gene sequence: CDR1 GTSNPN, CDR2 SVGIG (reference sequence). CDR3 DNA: TGTGCCTGGGAGGACAGCAACACCGGGGAGCTGTTTTTT. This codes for CAWEDSNTGELFF.

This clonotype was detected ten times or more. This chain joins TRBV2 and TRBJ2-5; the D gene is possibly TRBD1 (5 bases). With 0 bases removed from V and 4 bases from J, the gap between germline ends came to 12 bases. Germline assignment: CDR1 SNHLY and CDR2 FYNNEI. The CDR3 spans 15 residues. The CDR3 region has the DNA TGTGCCAGCAGTGAAGCTTCGGCAGGGCGAGAGACCCAGTACTTC. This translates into CASSEASAGRETQYF.

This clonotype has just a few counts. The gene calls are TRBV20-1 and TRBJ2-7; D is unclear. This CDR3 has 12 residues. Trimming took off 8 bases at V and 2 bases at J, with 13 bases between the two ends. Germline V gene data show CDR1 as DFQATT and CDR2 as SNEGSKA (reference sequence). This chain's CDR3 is CSTLVHPYEQYF. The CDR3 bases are TGCAGTACACTGGTCCATCCCTACGAGCAGTACTTC.

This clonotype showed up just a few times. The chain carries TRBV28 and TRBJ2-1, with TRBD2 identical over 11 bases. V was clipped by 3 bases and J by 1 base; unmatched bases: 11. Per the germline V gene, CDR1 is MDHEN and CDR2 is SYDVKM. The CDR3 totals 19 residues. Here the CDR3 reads CASSLLGSSGRWSYNEQFF. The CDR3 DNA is TGTGCCAGCAGTTTGTTGGGATCTAGCGGGAGGTGGTCCTACAATGAGCAGTTCTTC.